Each of the 21 T cell receptor beta chains below was sequenced from the same sample in a study of response to subunit inactivated influenza vaccine. In TCRdb, the RT-PCR reads were re-called with MiXCR into one record per CDR3 protein. The data show around 470,000 distinct CDR3 sequences, about 7.2% seen once. The input for sequencing was PBMCs from blood, taken around 25 months after vaccination. These receptors were taken from a man aged 45-69 years who received an inactivated influenza vaccine.

In its sample, this clonotype was seen many times. The chain has TRBV29-1 and TRBJ2-3; 10 nucleotides agree with TRBD2. J was trimmed by 3 bases and V by 1 base; bases with no gene match: 4. The CDR3 covers 15 residues. Germline-derived CDR1 and CDR2 are SQVTM and ANQGSEA. The CDR3 reads CSVEGSGRATDTQYF. CDR3 coding DNA: TGCAGCGTTGAAGGGAGCGGGAGGGCAACAGATACGCAGTATTTT.

The V call is TRBV12-3 or TRBV12-4, the J call TRBJ1-1; D call uncertain. This CDR3 has 15 residues. The V gene lost 3 bases and the J gene lost 1 base, with 12 bases spanning the gap. CDR3 region: CASSFVSLWNTEAFF. The CDR3 region has the DNA TGTGCCAGCAGTTTCGTTAGTTTGTGGAACACTGAAGCTTTCTTT.

This chain joins TRBV20-1 and TRBJ2-5; 9 nucleotides align to TRBD2. The V gene end was trimmed by 1 base and the J gene end by 1 base; junction bases not matched to a gene: 4. Germline CDR1 reads DFQATT; CDR2 reads SNEGSKA (reference sequence). The CDR3 runs to 15 residues. The CDR3 DNA is TGCAGTGCTAGAGTCGGAGCGGGGGGCCAAGAGACCCAGTACTTC. The encoded protein is CSARVGAGGQETQYF.

This clonotype was detected a few times. This chain links TRBV4-1 with TRBJ2-1; D possibly matches TRBD1 or TRBD2 (5 bases each). Germline CDR1 is MGHRA and CDR2 is YSYEKL. Trimming took 0 bases from V and 2 from J, leaving 8 bases between them. This CDR3 has 15 amino acids. As DNA, the CDR3 is TGCGCCAGCAGCCAAGACGGGGCTACCTACAATGAGCAGTTCTTC. It translates to CASSQDGATYNEQFF.

V and J are TRBV11-2 and TRBJ2-7; 10 nucleotides agree with TRBD1. This CDR3 is 15 amino acids long. V gave up 5 bases and J gave up 3 bases; unmatched junction bases: 7. Per the germline V gene, CDR1 is SGHAT and CDR2 is FQNNGV. CDR3 nucleotides: TGTGCCAGCAGCCTAGCTTGGACAGGGGGCTACGAGCAGTACTTC. Protein product: CASSLAWTGGYEQYF.

This clonotype has ten or more counts. The V gene is TRBV29-1, the J gene TRBJ2-7; 8 bases fit TRBD1. Germline V gene lookup returns CDR1 SQVTM and CDR2 ANQGSEA. This CDR3 is built from 14 residues. Trimming cost V 3 bases and J 6 bases; bases outside gene matches: 10. The CDR3 DNA reads as TGCAGCGTTGAGCTTCGGACAGGGAGAGGCGAGCAGTACTTC. Its protein product is CSVELRTGRGEQYF.

The J gene is TRBJ2-7, the V gene TRBV4-1, with TRBD2 identical over 12 bases. The J segment lost 3 bases and the V segment lost 6 bases, leaving 6 bases of the junction unmatched. The CDR3 extends over 15 amino acids. CDR1 is MGHRA and CDR2 is YSYEKL in the germline V gene. CDR3 sequence reads: CASSTSGGFFYEQYF. Here the CDR3 DNA reads TGCGCCAGCAGTACTAGCGGGGGGTTTTTCTACGAGCAGTACTTC.

There are a few counts of this clonotype. The CDR3 DNA reads TGTGCCAGCGGCCGTCCACTCAATTCACCCCTCCACTTT. Amino acids: CASGRPLNSPLHF. The V gene is TRBV12-3 or TRBV12-4, the J gene TRBJ1-6; D remains ambiguous. The CDR3 is made up of 13 amino acids. V was pared by 8 bases and J by 7 bases, with 12 bases between.

This clonotype showed up just a few times. The rearrangement links TRBV7-8 to TRBJ1-4; weak D call: TRBD1 (6 bases). Trimming took 2 bases from V and 3 from J, leaving 16 bases between them. The CDR3 contains 17 residues. Germline values: CDR1 SGHVS, CDR2 FQNEAQ. The CDR3 nucleotides are TGTGCCAGCAGCTTAAGTCGGACACCAGGGGCTAATGAAAAACTGTTTTTT. Its protein is CASSLSRTPGANEKLFF. The full variable domain, completed using reference TRBV7-8 and TRBJ1-4, is GAGVSQSPRYKVAKRGQDVALRCDPISGHVSLFWYQQALGQGPEFLTYFQNEAQLDKSGLPSDRFFAERPEGSVSTLKIQRTQQEDSAVYLCASSLSRTPGANEKLFFGSGTQLSVL.

This clonotype was observed a few times. The chain combines TRBV5-1 with TRBJ1-1, with D uncertain. The CDR3 extends over 13 amino acids. V shed 4 bases and J shed 0 bases, with 7 bases lying between them. Germline V lookup: CDR1 SGHRS, CDR2 YFSETQ. CDR3 residues: CASSISMNTEAFF. CDR3 nucleotide sequence: TGCGCCAGCAGCATCTCGATGAACACTGAAGCTTTCTTT.

This clonotype was detected many times. The chain couples TRBV28 to TRBJ1-5; 8 bases agree with TRBD1. V was clipped by 7 bases and J by 5 bases; unmatched bases: 1. Per germline, CDR1 MDHEN and CDR2 SYDVKM. The CDR3 covers 12 residues. CDR3: CASKQGDQPQHF. As DNA, the CDR3 is TGTGCCAGCAAACAGGGGGATCAGCCCCAGCATTTT.

This clonotype was detected ten times or more. V and J are TRBV7-8 and TRBJ2-3; D not resolved. V was shortened by 1 base and J by 11 bases, with 10 bases between the two germline ends. The germline CDR1 and CDR2 sequences are SGHVS and FQNEAQ. The CDR3 covers 12 residues. The CDR3 nucleotides read TGTGCCAGCAGCTTAGTCGGCAGTGGGCAGTATTTT. This gives the protein CASSLVGSGQYF.

The CDR3 here is CSASDPMGDRGVYEQFF. The CDR3 coding sequence is TGCAGTGCTAGCGACCCCATGGGGGACAGGGGCGTTTACGAGCAGTTCTTC. The genes are TRBV20-1 and TRBJ2-1; TRBD1 agrees at 10 bases. This CDR3 region has 17 residues. The V and J ends lost 3 bases and 10 bases, in that order; junction bases with no gene match: 18. CDR1 and CDR2 (germline): DFQATT, SNEGSKA (reference sequence).

A few counts support this clonotype. The chain carries TRBV6-2 or TRBV6-3 and TRBJ2-4; D gene ambiguous. The CDR3 contains 16 residues. Germline V gives CDR1 MNHEY, CDR2 SVGEGT. Trimming removed 6 bases from V and 0 bases from J, with 15 bases in between. This chain's CDR3 is CASRPTLTLAKNIQYF. The CDR3 DNA is TGTGCCAGCAGACCAACACTCACTCTAGCCAAAAACATTCAGTACTTC.

This clonotype appeared a few times. The rearrangement links TRBV9 to TRBJ1-1; the D gene is possibly TRBD1 (6 bases). The CDR3 is made up of 15 amino acids. Germline CDR1 SGDLS, CDR2 YYNGEE. V lost 3 bases and J lost 4, with 16 bases in between. The CDR3 sequence: CASSETYGGATEAFF. CDR3 coding DNA: TGTGCCAGCAGCGAGACATACGGGGGGGCCACTGAAGCTTTCTTT.

This clonotype was seen only a few times. The rearrangement links TRBV7-2 to TRBJ2-5; 9 bases agree with TRBD2. Germline V CDR1 and CDR2: SGHTA, FQGNSA. The CDR3 totals 15 residues. V gave up 4 bases and J gave up 5 bases; unmatched junction bases: 8. In DNA form, the CDR3 reads TGTGCCAGCAGCTCCTCAGCGGGAGGTTACGAGACCCAGTACTTC. Translating gives CASSSSAGGYETQYF.

This clonotype was seen many times. V usage is TRBV20-1 and J usage is TRBJ1-5; TRBD1 is a possible D gene (6 bases). The CDR3 has 15 residues. The V end was cut by 2 bases, the J end by 2 bases, with 13 bases between. Germline V gene sequence: CDR1 DFQATT, CDR2 SNEGSKA (reference sequence). The CDR3 DNA reads as TGCAGTGCTAGATTGGGGGGCTTGGGCAATCAGCCCCAGCATTTT. This encodes CSARLGGLGNQPQHF.

The table lists this clonotype with many counts. This chain connects TRBV4-1 to TRBJ2-3, with D hard to call. Germline V gene sequence: CDR1 MGHRA, CDR2 YSYEKL. The CDR3 length is 13 residues. Trimming stripped 3 bases from V and 2 bases from J, with 6 bases between. Here the CDR3 DNA reads TGCGCCAGCAGCCAGGACCCCACAGATACGCAGTATTTT. It codes for CASSQDPTDTQYF.

This clonotype was recorded at least ten times. The V call is TRBV20-1, the J call TRBJ2-5, with 7 positions matching TRBD2. Germline assignment: CDR1 DFQATT and CDR2 SNEGSKA (reference sequence). With 4 bases clipped from V and 5 bases from J, the junction kept 4 bases outside the gene matches. The CDR3 is made up of 12 amino acids. As DNA, the CDR3 is TGCAGTGCTATCAGCGGGGTGGAGACCCAGTACTTC. Protein sequence: CSAISGVETQYF.

The rearrangement uses TRBV6-2 or TRBV6-3 and TRBJ2-7, with TRBD2 matching over 7 bases. V lost 4 bases to trimming and J lost 4 bases; unmatched junction nucleotides: 10. Germline V CDR1 and CDR2: MNHEY, SVGEGT. CDR3 length: 15 amino acids. The CDR3 loop reads CASSFLGTNSYEQYF. CDR3 nucleotide sequence: TGTGCCAGCAGTTTCCTCGGGACTAACTCATACGAGCAGTACTTC.

This clonotype was seen many times. This chain links TRBV30 with TRBJ1-1; D ambiguous. Trimming removed 0 bases from V and 1 base from J, with 6 bases in between. Germline-derived CDR1 and CDR2 are GTSNPN and SVGIG (reference sequence). CDR3 size: 13 residues. For the CDR3, the DNA is TGTGCCTGGAGTGTAGAGGAGAACACTGAAGCTTTCTTT. This translates into CAWSVEENTEAFF.